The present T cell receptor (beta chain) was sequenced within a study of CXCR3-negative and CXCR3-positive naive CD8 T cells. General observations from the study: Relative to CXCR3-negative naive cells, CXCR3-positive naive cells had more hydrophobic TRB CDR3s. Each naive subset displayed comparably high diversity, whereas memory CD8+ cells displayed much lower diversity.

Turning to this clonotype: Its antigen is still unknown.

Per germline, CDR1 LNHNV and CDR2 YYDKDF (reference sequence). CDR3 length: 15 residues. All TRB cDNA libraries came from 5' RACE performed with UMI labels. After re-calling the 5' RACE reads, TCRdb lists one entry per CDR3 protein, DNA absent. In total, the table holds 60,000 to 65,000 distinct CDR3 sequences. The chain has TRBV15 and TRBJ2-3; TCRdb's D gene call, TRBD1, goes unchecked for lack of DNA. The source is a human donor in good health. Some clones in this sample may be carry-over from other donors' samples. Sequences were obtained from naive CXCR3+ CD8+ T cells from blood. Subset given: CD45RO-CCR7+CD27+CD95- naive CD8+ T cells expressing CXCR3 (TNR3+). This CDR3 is CATSRGTTHTDTQYF. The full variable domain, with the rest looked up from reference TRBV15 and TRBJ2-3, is DAMVIQNPRYQVTQFGKPVTLSCSQTLNHNVMYWYQQKSSQAPKLLFHYYDKDFNNEADTPDNFQSRRPNTSFCFLDIRSPGLGDTAMYLCATSRGTTHTDTQYFGPGTRLTVL.